One sample yielded the 11 T cell receptor beta chains listed below, sequenced in a study of cytomegalovirus exposure and HLA in healthy donors (dated by TCRdb to 2015 to 2018). The protocol used for the library was the immunoSEQ multiplex PCR assay. The multiplex PCR relied on a mix of 60 forward primers for TCR Vbeta segments and 13 reverse primers for TCR Jbeta segments. The source is immuneACCESS, and TCRdb retained only in-frame sequences with V and J called. Part of the clones is not carried over; for the studies checked, unresolved V genes explain less than half of this, and the remainder is unexplained. The sample has around 110,000 clones on record, about 71% of them singletons. The ten largest clonotypes hold about 0.8% of the sample. Sequenced material: PBMCs. All receptors come from a boy younger than 18 in good health and CMV-seronegative.

The chain joins TRBV5-1 to TRBJ2-3, with D possibly TRBD2 on 5 matching bases. Germline CDR1 reads SGHRS; CDR2 reads YFSETQ. The CDR3 has 15 residues. The V and J ends lost 2 bases and 0 bases respectively, with 10 bases between them. DNA of the CDR3: TGCGCCAGCAGCTTCCGGACTCCTAGCACAGATACGCAGTATTTT. Amino acid sequence: CASSFRTPSTDTQYF.

This clone showed up just a few times. The chain uses TRBV2 and TRBJ1-1; D is unclear. Germline-derived CDR1 and CDR2 are SNHLY and FYNNEI. V was shortened by 5 bases and J by 5 bases, with 12 bases between the two germline ends. The CDR3 is made up of 13 amino acids. The CDR3 region has the DNA TGTGCCAGCAGTTCCGGGGTCGAGACTGAAGCTTTCTTT. Translation: CASSSGVETEAFF.

CDR3: CASSVLRGANTDTQYF. In DNA, the CDR3 is TGTGCCAGCAGTGTACTACGGGGGGCTAACACAGATACGCAGTATTTT. This chain joins TRBV6-1 and TRBJ2-3, with D perhaps matching TRBD2 (7 bases). V lost 4 bases, J lost 2 bases, and 16 bases lay in between. CDR1 and CDR2 (germline): MNHNS, SASEGT. The CDR3 contains 16 residues.

This chain joins TRBV19 and TRBJ1-5; 7 bases fit TRBD1. CDR3 length: 16 amino acids. CDR1 and CDR2 from the germline V gene are LNHDA and SQIVND (reference sequence). V lost 5 bases, J lost 2 bases, and 9 bases stayed unmatched. CDR3: CASSVDRSGGNQPQHF. CDR3 DNA sequence: TGTGCCAGTAGTGTGGACAGGTCTGGGGGCAATCAGCCCCAGCATTTT.

This chain joins TRBV9 and TRBJ2-1; TRBD2 aligns across 14 bases. The CDR3 totals 17 residues. After removal of 0 bases from V and 10 bases from J, the junction contained 9 bases not matched to a gene. The germline gives CDR1 SGDLS, CDR2 YYNGEE. The CDR3 protein is CASSVATGLAGGMEQFF. The CDR3 coding sequence is TGTGCCAGCAGCGTAGCGACCGGACTAGCGGGGGGTATGGAGCAGTTCTTC.

The chain couples TRBV27 to TRBJ1-2; 7 bases map to TRBD1. Germline lookup yields CDR1 MNHEY and CDR2 SMNVEV (reference sequence). J lost 4 bases, V lost 4 bases, and 6 bases had no gene match. The CDR3 is 14 residues long. The CDR3 sequence: CASSSGGQIYGYTF. The CDR3 DNA sequence: TGTGCCAGCAGTTCCGGGGGACAGATCTATGGCTACACCTTC.

CDR3 coding DNA: TGTGCCAGCAGTGACTCCCGTCGGGGAGTTAATCAGCCCCAGCATTTT. It specifies CASSDSRRGVNQPQHF. This sequence joins TRBV25-1 and TRBJ1-5; D is ambiguous. This CDR3 spans 16 amino acids. Germline CDR1 is MGHDK and CDR2 is SYGVNS. V was shortened by 3 bases and J by 4 bases, with 16 bases between the two germline ends.

This clone occurred once. CDR3 bases: TGTGCCAGCAGCCTTCGAGGGCTCCTTTCTTACGAGCAGTACTTC. Translating it yields CASSLRGLLSYEQYF. V is TRBV7-2 and J is TRBJ2-7; D perhaps matches TRBD2 (5 bases). Germline assignment: CDR1 SGHTA and CDR2 FQGNSA. The CDR3 is made up of 15 amino acids. V was cut by 5 bases and J by 4 bases, with 18 bases left in between.

This clone was seen a few times. This chain joins TRBV4-2 and TRBJ2-1; 7 nucleotides align to TRBD1. This CDR3 spans 14 amino acids. Germline V gene sequence: CDR1 LGHNA, CDR2 YNFKEQ. V shed 4 bases and J 0 bases; nucleotides not matched to a gene: 0. In nucleotides, the CDR3 is TGTGCCAGCAGCCGGGACAGCTCCTACAATGAGCAGTTCTTC. This sequence encodes CASSRDSSYNEQFF.

The chain links TRBV28 to TRBJ1-6; the match to TRBD1 covers 8 bases. This CDR3 spans 21 amino acids. V lost 4 bases and J lost 4; bases outside the gene matches: 21. Germline CDR1 MDHEN, CDR2 SYDVKM. As DNA, the CDR3 is TGTGCCAGCAGTTCGTTATCCCGACTACTCCAGGGGGCGAGGTATAATTCACCCCTCCACTTT. Protein sequence: CASSSLSRLLQGARYNSPLHF.

V usage is TRBV6-6 and J usage is TRBJ1-6; tentative D call: TRBD1 (6 bases). The CDR3 sequence is 15 residues long. From germline, CDR1 is MNHNY and CDR2 SVGAGI (reference sequence). Between the trimmed V and J ends, which lost 7 bases and 7 bases, there was a span of 17 bases. The CDR3 protein is CASTQRQAVNSPLHF. The CDR3 DNA follows: TGTGCCAGCACCCAAAGACAGGCAGTAAATTCACCCCTCCACTTT.